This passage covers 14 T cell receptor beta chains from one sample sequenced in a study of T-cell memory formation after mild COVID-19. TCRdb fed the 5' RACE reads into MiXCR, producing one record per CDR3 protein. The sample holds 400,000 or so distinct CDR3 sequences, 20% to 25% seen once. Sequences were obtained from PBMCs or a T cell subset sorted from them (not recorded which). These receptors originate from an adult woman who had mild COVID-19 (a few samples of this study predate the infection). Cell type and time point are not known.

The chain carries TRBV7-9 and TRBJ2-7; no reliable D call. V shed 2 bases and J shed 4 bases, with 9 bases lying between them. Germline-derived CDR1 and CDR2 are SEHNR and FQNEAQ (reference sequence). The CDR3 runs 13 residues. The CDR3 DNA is TGTGCCAGCAGCTTATCATCGGTATACGAGCAGTACTTC. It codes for CASSLSSVYEQYF.

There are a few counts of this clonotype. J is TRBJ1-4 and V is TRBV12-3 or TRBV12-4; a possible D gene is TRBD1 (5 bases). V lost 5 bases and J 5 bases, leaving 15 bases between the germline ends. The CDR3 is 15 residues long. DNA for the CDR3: TGTGCCAGCAGTCCGTGGGACCCAGCCAATGAAAAACTGTTTTTT. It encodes CASSPWDPANEKLFF.

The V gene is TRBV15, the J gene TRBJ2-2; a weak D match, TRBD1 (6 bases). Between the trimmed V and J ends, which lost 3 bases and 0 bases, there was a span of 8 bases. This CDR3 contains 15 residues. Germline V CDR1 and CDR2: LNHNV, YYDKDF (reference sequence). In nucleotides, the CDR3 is TGTGCCACCAGCAGTCGACAGGCGAACACCGGGGAGCTGTTTTTT. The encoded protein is CATSSRQANTGELFF.

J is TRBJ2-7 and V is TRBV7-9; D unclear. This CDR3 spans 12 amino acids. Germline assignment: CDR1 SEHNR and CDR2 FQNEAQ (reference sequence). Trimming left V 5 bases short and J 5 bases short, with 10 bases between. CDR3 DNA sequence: TGTGCCAGCAGCCCATGGTTGGACGAGCAGTACTTC. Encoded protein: CASSPWLDEQYF.

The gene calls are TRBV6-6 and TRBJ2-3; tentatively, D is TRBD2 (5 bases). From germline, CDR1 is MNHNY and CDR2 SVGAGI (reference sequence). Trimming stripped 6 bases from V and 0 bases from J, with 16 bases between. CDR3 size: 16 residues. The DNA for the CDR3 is TGTGCCAGCAGACCTTGGGGAGCGGCTAGCACAGATACGCAGTATTTT. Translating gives CASRPWGAASTDTQYF.

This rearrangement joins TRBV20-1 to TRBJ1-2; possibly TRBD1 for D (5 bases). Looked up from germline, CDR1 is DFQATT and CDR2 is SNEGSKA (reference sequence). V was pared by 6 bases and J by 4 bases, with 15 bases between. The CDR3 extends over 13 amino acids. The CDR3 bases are TGCAGTGCCGTGTCAGGGATCACCTATGGCTACACCTTC. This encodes CSAVSGITYGYTF.

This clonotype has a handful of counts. CDR3 sequence reads: CASSPASGAAYEQYF. The CDR3 nucleotides are TGTGCCAGCAGCCCAGCTAGCGGGGCTGCCTACGAGCAGTACTTC. The chain combines TRBV9 with TRBJ2-7; 9 bases map to TRBD2. CDR1 and CDR2 from the germline V gene are SGDLS and YYNGEE. The V and J ends lost 4 bases and 2 bases, in that order; junction bases with no gene match: 7. This CDR3 region has 15 residues.

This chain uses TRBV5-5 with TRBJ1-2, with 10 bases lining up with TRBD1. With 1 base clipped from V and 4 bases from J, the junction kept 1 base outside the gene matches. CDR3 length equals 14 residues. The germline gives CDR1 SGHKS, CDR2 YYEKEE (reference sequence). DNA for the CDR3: TGTGCCAGCAGCTTGAGGACAGGGGGCTATGGCTACACCTTC. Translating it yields CASSLRTGGYGYTF.

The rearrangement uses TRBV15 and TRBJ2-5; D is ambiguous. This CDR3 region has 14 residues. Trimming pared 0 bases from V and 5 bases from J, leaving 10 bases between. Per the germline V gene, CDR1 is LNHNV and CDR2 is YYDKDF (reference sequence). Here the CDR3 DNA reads TGTGCCACCAGCAGAGATCTCGGCGGTGAGACCCAGTACTTC. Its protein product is CATSRDLGGETQYF.

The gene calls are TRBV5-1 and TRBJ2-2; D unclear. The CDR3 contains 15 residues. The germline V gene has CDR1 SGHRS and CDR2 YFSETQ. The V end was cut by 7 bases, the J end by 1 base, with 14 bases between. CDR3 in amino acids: CASRVRTVNTGELFF. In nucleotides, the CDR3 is TGCGCCAGCCGTGTAAGGACGGTGAACACCGGGGAGCTGTTTTTT.

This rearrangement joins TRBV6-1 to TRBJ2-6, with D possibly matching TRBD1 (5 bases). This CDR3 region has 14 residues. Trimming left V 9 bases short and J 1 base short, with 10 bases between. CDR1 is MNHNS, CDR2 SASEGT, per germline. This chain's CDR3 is CASGAWSGANVLTF. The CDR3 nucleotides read TGTGCCAGTGGGGCATGGTCTGGGGCCAACGTCCTGACTTTC.

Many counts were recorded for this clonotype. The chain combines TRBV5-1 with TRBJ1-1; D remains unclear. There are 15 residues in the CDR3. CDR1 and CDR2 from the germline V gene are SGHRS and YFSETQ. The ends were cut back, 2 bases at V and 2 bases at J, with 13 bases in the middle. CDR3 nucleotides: TGCGCCAGCAGCTTAGTTGGGTTCACTAACACTGAAGCTTTCTTT. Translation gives CASSLVGFTNTEAFF.

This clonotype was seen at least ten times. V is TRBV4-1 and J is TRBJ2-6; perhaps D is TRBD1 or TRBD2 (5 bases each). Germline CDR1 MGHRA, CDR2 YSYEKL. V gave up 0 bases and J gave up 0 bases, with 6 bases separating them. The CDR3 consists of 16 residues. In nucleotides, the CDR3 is TGCGCCAGCAGCCAAGAGGGGGTCTCTGGGGCCAACGTCCTGACTTTC. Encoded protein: CASSQEGVSGANVLTF.

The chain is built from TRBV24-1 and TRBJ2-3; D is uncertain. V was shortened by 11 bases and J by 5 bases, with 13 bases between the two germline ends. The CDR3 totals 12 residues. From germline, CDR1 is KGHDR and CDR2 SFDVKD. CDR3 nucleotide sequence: TGTGCCAGGTGGCAAAACCGAGATACGCAGTATTTT. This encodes CARWQNRDTQYF.